These 8 T cell receptor beta chains were all obtained from the same sample, sequenced in a study of T cell repertoires in cytomegalovirus infection. TCRdb reanalysed the reads using MiXCR and keeps one entry per CDR3 protein. Of some 590,000 distinct CDR3 sequences in the sample, 40% are singletons; the top ten hold more than 40%. Their target antigens are unknown. The specimen comprised cultured PBMCs, sampled from culture after CMV antigen stimulation. The receptor source for this set is a human donor in good health (CMV status not recorded). Some clones in this sample may be carry-over from other donors' samples.

This clonotype has a handful of counts. The chain employs TRBV7-2 and TRBJ2-7; D gene ambiguous. Trimming cost V 0 bases and J 8 bases, with 8 bases left between them. Germline loops: CDR1 SGHTA, CDR2 FQGNSA. The CDR3 runs to 12 residues. The CDR3 reads CASSLAPEQQYF. In DNA form, the CDR3 reads TGTGCCAGCAGCTTAGCCCCTGAGCAGCAGTACTTC.

This clonotype has more than one count but fewer than ten. The chain is built from TRBV12-3 or TRBV12-4 and TRBJ2-1; unclear D gene. This CDR3 region has 12 residues. Trimming shortened V by 10 bases and J by 3 bases, and 10 bases separated the two germline ends. CDR3 bases: TGTGCCATAGGGCAATTCTACAATGAGCAGTTCTTC. It specifies CAIGQFYNEQFF.

This clonotype has only a few counts. The V gene is TRBV29-1, the J gene TRBJ2-1, with 9 bases fitting TRBD2. This CDR3 comprises 15 residues. V dropped 6 bases and J dropped 4; count of bases not matched to a gene: 10. CDR1 is SQVTM, CDR2 ANQGSEA, per germline. CDR3 residues: CSVVGTSGGYNEQFF. For the CDR3, the DNA is TGCAGCGTCGTTGGTACAAGCGGGGGGTACAATGAGCAGTTCTTC.

This clonotype turned up a few times. The chain joins TRBV7-2 to TRBJ2-7, with TRBD2 as a possible D gene (5 bases). The V end lost 5 bases, the J end lost 5 bases, and 16 bases lay between the germline ends. The CDR3 length is 14 residues. Germline V gives CDR1 SGHTA, CDR2 FQGNSA. In DNA form, the CDR3 reads TGTGCCAGCAGCCTTGCTGGACTCCTCGACGAGCAGTACTTC. Encoded protein: CASSLAGLLDEQYF.

This chain connects TRBV4-1 to TRBJ1-6, with 8 bases that match TRBD1. V lost 1 base and J lost 9; bases outside the gene matches: 8. CDR1 is MGHRA and CDR2 is YSYEKL in the germline V gene. The CDR3 extends over 16 amino acids. The CDR3 spells CASSQVWQGAGSPLHF. In DNA, the CDR3 is TGCGCCAGCAGCCAAGTGTGGCAGGGGGCAGGTTCACCCCTCCACTTT.

This sequence joins TRBV10-3 and TRBJ2-5; D might be TRBD1 (5 bases). This CDR3 contains 13 residues. The germline CDR1 and CDR2 sequences are ENHRY and SYGVKD. V was shortened by 5 bases and J by 2 bases, with 9 bases between the two germline ends. The CDR3 reads CAISNRQQETQYF. CDR3 DNA sequence: TGTGCCATCAGTAACCGACAGCAAGAGACCCAGTACTTC.

J is TRBJ2-4 and V is TRBV25-1; D is tentatively TRBD1 or TRBD2 (6 bases each). The germline gives CDR1 MGHDK, CDR2 SYGVNS. V was shortened by 1 base and J by 7 bases, with 20 bases between the two germline ends. The CDR3 loop spans 17 amino acids. The CDR3 spells CASSEWSGQGSRNIQYF. CDR3 DNA: TGTGCCAGCAGTGAATGGAGCGGGCAGGGGAGTAGGAACATTCAGTACTTC.

The V and J genes are TRBV20-1 and TRBJ1-4, with D hard to call. Trimming removed 8 bases from V and 0 bases from J, with 10 bases in between. Germline loops: CDR1 DFQATT, CDR2 SNEGSKA (reference sequence). The CDR3 spans 13 residues. CDR3 protein: CSSTVATNEKLFF. DNA for the CDR3: TGCAGTTCAACAGTCGCAACTAATGAAAAACTGTTTTTT.